The subject of this entry is one T cell receptor (beta chain). After removal of 2 bases from V and 2 bases from J, the junction contained 2 bases not matched to a gene. This CDR3 comprises 14 residues. Germline loops: CDR1 KGHSH, CDR2 LQKENI. The data belong to a study of technical replicates of blood from four donors. Assay: immunoSEQ multiplex PCR; the TCRdb copy retains only in-frame clones and omits some. The data hold 91,000 or so clones, with approximately 95% observed a single time. The source material was T cells isolated from PBMCs. This TCR was recovered from a human donor in good health. The chain joins TRBV18 to TRBJ1-1, with 7 bases aligning to TRBD1. CDR3 nucleotide sequence: TGTGCCAGCTCACCAGGGACAGCTAACACTGAAGCTTTCTTT. It specifies CASSPGTANTEAFF.